This TCR beta chain originates from a study of technical replicates of blood from several donors. This table comes from immunoSEQ multiplex PCR, and its TCRdb copy is limited to in-frame clones, with some not included. The profile covers about 82,000 clones, with roughly 95% appearing a single time and about 0.36% taken by the ten largest. The CDR3 consists of 20 residues. This clonotype was sampled from a human donor in good health. The V gene is TRBV1, the J gene TRBJ1-5; the DNA was not compared with TRBD1, the D call given in the table. TRBV1 is a known pseudogene. Specimen: T cells isolated from PBMCs. DNA of the CDR3: TGCACCAGCAGCCAAGGCCCCGGGACAGAGAAAGAATGTAGCAATCAGCCCCAGCATTTT. It yields the protein CTSSQGPGTEKECSNQPQHF.